The 24 T cell receptor beta chains given below trace back to one sample, sequenced in a study of T cell repertoires in cytomegalovirus infection. These receptors' antigens are unknown. MiXCR, applied by TCRdb to the reads, yields one record per CDR3 protein. Among 90,000 to 120,000 distinct CDR3 sequences listed, roughly 40% were seen once. The sample consisted of CD8+ T cells from cultured PBMCs, taken from culture after CMV antigen stimulation. Receptor source: a human donor in good health (CMV status not recorded). Some clones in this sample may be carry-over from other donors' samples.

A few counts support this clonotype. V gene TRBV12-3 or TRBV12-4 combines with J gene TRBJ2-1; 7 positions agree with TRBD2. This CDR3 spans 15 amino acids. V gave up 5 bases and J gave up 9 bases; unmatched junction bases: 13. The CDR3 DNA sequence: TGTGCCAGCAGTCTTGGTCTAGCGGCAAGGGGTGAGCAGTTCTTC. The encoded protein is CASSLGLAARGEQFF.

This CDR3 is CASSEYAGTGYGYTF. CDR3 DNA: TGTGCCAGCAGTGAATACGCAGGGACGGGCTATGGCTACACCTTC. J is TRBJ1-2 and V is TRBV2, with a weak D call TRBD1 (5 bases). Trimming took off 2 bases at V and 4 bases at J, with 14 bases between the two ends. Germline assignment: CDR1 SNHLY and CDR2 FYNNEI. The CDR3 length is 15 residues.

This clonotype was seen at least ten times. The chain couples TRBV12-3 or TRBV12-4 to TRBJ1-1; perhaps TRBD1 as D (5 bases). The V gene lost 6 bases and the J gene lost 4 bases, with 9 bases spanning the gap. The CDR3 is made up of 12 amino acids. The CDR3 DNA reads as TGTGCCAGCAGCCCCGGGGGCACTGAAGCTTTCTTT. The encoded protein is CASSPGGTEAFF.

The chain links TRBV6-6 to TRBJ2-7; 8 nucleotides line up with TRBD1. Germline CDR1 reads MNHNY; CDR2 reads SVGAGI (reference sequence). With V trimmed by 6 bases and J by 3 bases, 4 bases remained unmatched. CDR3 length: 13 residues. CDR3 region: CASSHRGVYEQYF. CDR3 nucleotides: TGTGCCAGCAGCCACAGGGGGGTCTACGAGCAGTACTTC.

This clonotype was detected once. J is TRBJ2-3 and V is TRBV12-3 or TRBV12-4, with D possibly being TRBD1 or TRBD2 (5 bases each). V lost 3 bases and J 2 bases, leaving 9 bases between the germline ends. The CDR3 runs 14 residues. This chain's CDR3 is CASSFWGYTDTQYF. The CDR3 coding sequence is TGTGCCAGCAGTTTTTGGGGGTACACAGATACGCAGTATTTT.

The J gene is TRBJ2-1, the V gene TRBV27; TRBD2 matches 16 bases. V lost 5 bases and J lost 1; bases outside the gene matches: 8. The CDR3 length is 19 residues. Looked up from germline, CDR1 is MNHEY and CDR2 is SMNVEV (reference sequence). The CDR3, as DNA: TGTGCCAGCAGTAGGGGACTAGCGGGGGGGCCTAGTTCCTACAATGAGCAGTTCTTC. It encodes CASSRGLAGGPSSYNEQFF.

The chain couples TRBV28 to TRBJ1-6, with D perhaps TRBD1 (6 bases). Germline lookup yields CDR1 MDHEN and CDR2 SYDVKM. V was trimmed by 2 bases and J by 6 bases, leaving 11 bases between them. This CDR3 region has 15 residues. CDR3 sequence: CASSLEGVGNSPLHF. The CDR3 DNA is TGTGCCAGCAGTTTAGAGGGGGTCGGTAATTCACCCCTCCACTTT.

The table lists this clonotype with a few counts. The chain carries TRBV20-1 and TRBJ1-2; 7 positions match TRBD1. Trimming cost V 5 bases and J 8 bases; bases outside gene matches: 11. Germline-derived CDR1 and CDR2 are DFQATT and SNEGSKA (reference sequence). The CDR3 length is 13 residues. The CDR3 DNA is TGCAGTGCTGCTAATACAGGGGTAGGGGGCTACACCTTC. Protein: CSAANTGVGGYTF.

This clonotype showed up just once. The J gene is TRBJ2-2, the V gene TRBV11-2, with TRBD2 matching 12 bases. The CDR3 covers 15 residues. Germline lookup yields CDR1 SGHAT and CDR2 FQNNGV. V was clipped by 6 bases and J by 5 bases; unmatched bases: 4. The CDR3 loop reads CASRTGLAGTGELFF. The CDR3, as DNA: TGTGCCAGCAGGACCGGACTAGCGGGAACCGGGGAGCTGTTTTTT.

The gene calls are TRBV7-8 and TRBJ2-7, with D possibly being TRBD1 (6 bases). There are 15 residues in the CDR3. The V end lost 5 bases, the J end lost 6 bases, and 20 bases lay between the germline ends. CDR1 is SGHVS, CDR2 FQNEAQ, per germline. CDR3 loop: CASSPTRTVVTEQYF. In DNA form, the CDR3 reads TGTGCCAGCAGCCCTACACGGACAGTCGTAACCGAGCAGTACTTC.

This clonotype was detected a few times. This rearrangement joins TRBV7-9 to TRBJ2-1, with TRBD1 matching 9 bases. The CDR3 is 16 amino acids. The ends lost 4 bases at V and 5 bases at J; junction bases unmatched: 9. Germline-derived CDR1 and CDR2 are SEHNR and FQNEAQ (reference sequence). The CDR3 coding sequence is TGTGCCAGCAGCTCCCGGGGGGACAGGGTGAACAATGAGCAGTTCTTC. Its protein product is CASSSRGDRVNNEQFF.

This clonotype has a handful of counts. The gene calls are TRBV6-5 and TRBJ1-1, with 9 bases lining up with TRBD1. Germline V lookup: CDR1 MNHEY, CDR2 SVGAGI. J gave up 8 bases and V 2 bases, and 6 bases lay outside the gene matches. CDR3 length: 14 amino acids. The CDR3 bases are TGTGCCAGCAGTTACGAGACAGGGGGACCGGAAGCTTTCTTT. Residues: CASSYETGGPEAFF.

The chain is built from TRBV7-8 and TRBJ2-1; no clear D gene. The CDR3 runs 15 residues. Deletions cut 5 bases from V and 3 bases from J, with 14 bases between. CDR1 is SGHVS and CDR2 is FQNEAQ in the germline V gene. DNA of the CDR3: TGTGCCAGCAGCGGAACAGAGACGATCTACAATGAGCAGTTCTTC. Translating gives CASSGTETIYNEQFF. Complete variable domain (other parts from reference TRBV7-8 and TRBJ2-1): GAGVSQSPRYKVAKRGQDVALRCDPISGHVSLFWYQQALGQGPEFLTYFQNEAQLDKSGLPSDRFFAERPEGSVSTLKIQRTQQEDSAVYLCASSGTETIYNEQFFGPGTRLTVL.

This clonotype was recorded a few times. This sequence joins TRBV7-6 and TRBJ2-5; 8 nucleotides match TRBD2. Trimming cost V 5 bases and J 5 bases; bases outside gene matches: 10. Germline CDR1 is SGHVS and CDR2 is FNYEAQ. The CDR3 sequence is 15 residues long. The CDR3 nucleotides read TGTGCCAGCAGCCCTGTCCTGGGACTAGTGGAGACCCAGTACTTC. Its translation is CASSPVLGLVETQYF.

This rearrangement joins TRBV7-9 to TRBJ2-1, with TRBD2 matching 10 bases. This CDR3 has 16 residues. V shed 2 bases, J shed 5 bases, and the junction held 6 bases outside the gene matches. Germline-derived CDR1 and CDR2 are SEHNR and FQNEAQ (reference sequence). The CDR3 DNA sequence: TGTGCCAGCAGCTTAACTACTAGCGGGGTTAACAATGAGCAGTTCTTC. It is translated as CASSLTTSGVNNEQFF.

The rearrangement uses TRBV5-3 and TRBJ2-4; D perhaps matches TRBD2 (6 bases). TRBV5-3 is flagged as an ORF with uncertain function. The CDR3 loop spans 14 amino acids. Trimming shortened V by 8 bases and J by 5 bases, and 17 bases separated the two germline ends. CDR3 sequence reads: CASNAGGSENIQYF. The CDR3 coding sequence is TGTGCCAGCAATGCTGGAGGGTCGGAAAACATTCAGTACTTC.

CDR3 in amino acids: CSAPIHSGITYEQYF. In DNA, the CDR3 is TGCAGTGCTCCAATCCATAGCGGGATAACCTACGAGCAGTACTTC. This chain uses TRBV20-1 with TRBJ2-7, with TRBD2 identical over 8 bases. The CDR3 is made up of 15 amino acids. The V gene end was trimmed by 5 bases and the J gene end by 2 bases; junction bases not matched to a gene: 11. CDR1 and CDR2 (germline): DFQATT, SNEGSKA (reference sequence).

This clonotype has ten or more counts. This chain uses TRBV6-1 with TRBJ2-7; 10 bases align to TRBD1. The CDR3 has 15 residues. Trimming at V came to 7 bases and at J to 3 bases, leaving 9 bases not matched to a gene. Germline assignment: CDR1 MNHNS and CDR2 SASEGT. DNA for the CDR3: TGTGCCAGCACTACCGACAGGGGGCTCGGCTACGAGCAGTACTTC. Translating it yields CASTTDRGLGYEQYF.

CDR3 nucleotide sequence: TGTGCCACCAGCAGGGGCGAAGCAGGCTACGAGCAGTACTTC. As protein: CATSRGEAGYEQYF. The V gene is TRBV15, the J gene TRBJ2-7; D call uncertain. The germline V and J ends were trimmed by 3 bases and 3 bases, with 12 bases remaining between them. The germline V gene encodes CDR1 LNHNV and CDR2 YYDKDF (reference sequence). The CDR3 contains 14 residues.

The J gene is TRBJ1-5, the V gene TRBV7-6; D possibly corresponds to TRBD1 (6 bases). Germline V CDR1 and CDR2: SGHVS, FNYEAQ. This CDR3 is built from 14 residues. V was clipped by 2 bases and J by 6 bases, with 11 bases between them. The CDR3 loop reads CASSLTGFGQPQHF. CDR3 coding DNA: TGTGCCAGCAGCTTAACAGGGTTCGGTCAGCCCCAGCATTTT.

The rearrangement links TRBV7-9 to TRBJ2-7, with TRBD2 matching over 8 bases. CDR3 size: 14 residues. The V gene's germline CDR1 is SEHNR and CDR2 FQNEAQ (reference sequence). V gave up 5 bases and J gave up 3 bases; unmatched junction bases: 6. CDR3 bases: TGTGCCAGCAGCCCGCCGGGACTAGACTACGAGCAGTACTTC. This codes for CASSPPGLDYEQYF.

The V gene is TRBV5-4, the J gene TRBJ2-5, with D perhaps assigned TRBD1 or TRBD2 (5 bases each). Germline V gene lookup returns CDR1 SGHNT and CDR2 YYREEE (reference sequence). The CDR3 is made up of 14 amino acids. With 4 bases removed from V and 3 bases from J, the gap between germline ends came to 13 bases. The CDR3 loop is CASSLGTVKETQYF. The CDR3 bases are TGTGCCAGCAGCCTAGGGACGGTTAAAGAGACCCAGTACTTC.

The chain couples TRBV25-1 to TRBJ1-1, with 8 bases identical to TRBD1. CDR3 length equals 13 residues. The V gene end was trimmed by 0 bases and the J gene end by 11 bases; junction bases not matched to a gene: 5. Germline loops: CDR1 MGHDK, CDR2 SYGVNS. The CDR3 nucleotides read TGTGCCAGCAGTGAATATATGGGACAGGCGGCTTTCTTT. It codes for CASSEYMGQAAFF.

This clonotype was seen ten or more times. This chain joins TRBV7-9 and TRBJ2-1; 10 bases agree with TRBD2. Germline loops: CDR1 SEHNR, CDR2 FQNEAQ (reference sequence). This CDR3 contains 13 residues. The J segment lost 10 bases and the V segment lost 2 bases, leaving 2 bases of the junction unmatched. CDR3 region: CASSLLAGEEQFF. CDR3 bases: TGTGCCAGCAGCTTACTAGCGGGGGAGGAGCAGTTCTTC. The full variable domain, in which reference TRBV7-9 and TRBJ2-1 provide the parts outside the CDR3, is DTGVSQNPRHKITKRGQNVTFRCDPISEHNRLYWYRQTLGQGPEFLTYFQNEAQLEKSRLLSDRFSAERPKGSFSTLEIQRTEQGDSAMYLCASSLLAGEEQFFGPGTRLTVL.